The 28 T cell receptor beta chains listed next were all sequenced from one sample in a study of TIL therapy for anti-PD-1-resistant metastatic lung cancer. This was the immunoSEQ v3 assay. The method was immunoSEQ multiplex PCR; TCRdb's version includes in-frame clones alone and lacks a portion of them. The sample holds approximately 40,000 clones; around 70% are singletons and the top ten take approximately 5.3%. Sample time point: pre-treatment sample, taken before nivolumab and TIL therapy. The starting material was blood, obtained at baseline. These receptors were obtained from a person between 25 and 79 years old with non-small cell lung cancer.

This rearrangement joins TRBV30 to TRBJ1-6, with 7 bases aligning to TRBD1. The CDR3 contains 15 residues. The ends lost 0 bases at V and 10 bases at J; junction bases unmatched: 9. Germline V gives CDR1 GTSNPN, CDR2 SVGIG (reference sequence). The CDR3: CAWSVGGTAYSPLHF. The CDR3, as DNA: TGTGCCTGGAGTGTAGGGGGGACAGCTTACTCACCCCTCCACTTT.

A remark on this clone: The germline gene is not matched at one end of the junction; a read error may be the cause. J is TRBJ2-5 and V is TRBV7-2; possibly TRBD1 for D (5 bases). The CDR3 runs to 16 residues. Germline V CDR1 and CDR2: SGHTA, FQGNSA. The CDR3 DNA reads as TGTGCTAGCAGCTTAGGGCTCATACAGGTGGGGGAGACCCAGTACTTC. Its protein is CASSLGLIQVGETQYF.

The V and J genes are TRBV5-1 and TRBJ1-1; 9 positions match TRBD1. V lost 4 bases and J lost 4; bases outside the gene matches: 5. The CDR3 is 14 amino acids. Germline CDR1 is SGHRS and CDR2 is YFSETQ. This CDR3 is CASSRGTGPTEAFF. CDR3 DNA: TGCGCCAGCAGCCGCGGGACAGGGCCCACTGAAGCTTTCTTT.

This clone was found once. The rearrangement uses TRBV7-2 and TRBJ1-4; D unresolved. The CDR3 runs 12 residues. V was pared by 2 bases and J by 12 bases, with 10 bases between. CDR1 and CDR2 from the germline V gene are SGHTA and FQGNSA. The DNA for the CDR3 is TGTGCCAGCAGCTTACTGGGTTGGCAACTGTTTTTT. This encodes CASSLLGWQLFF.

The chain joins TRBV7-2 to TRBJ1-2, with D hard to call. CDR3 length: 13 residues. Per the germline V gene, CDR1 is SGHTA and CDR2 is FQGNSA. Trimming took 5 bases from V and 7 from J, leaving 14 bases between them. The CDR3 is CASSRKGFGGYTF. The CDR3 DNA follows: TGTGCCAGCAGCCGGAAAGGGTTTGGTGGCTACACCTTC.

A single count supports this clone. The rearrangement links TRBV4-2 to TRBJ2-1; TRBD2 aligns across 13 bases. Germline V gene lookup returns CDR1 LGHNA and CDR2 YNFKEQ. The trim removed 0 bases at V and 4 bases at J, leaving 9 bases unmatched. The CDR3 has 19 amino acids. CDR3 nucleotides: TGTGCCAGCAGCCAAGATCAGAGGGGGGGACTAGCGGGATACAATGAGCAGTTCTTC. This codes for CASSQDQRGGLAGYNEQFF.

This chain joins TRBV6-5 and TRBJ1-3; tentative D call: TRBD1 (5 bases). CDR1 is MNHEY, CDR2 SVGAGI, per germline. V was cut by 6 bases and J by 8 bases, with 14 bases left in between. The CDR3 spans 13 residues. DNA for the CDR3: TGTGCCAGCAGAACCCAGGGTGCGGACACCATATATTTT. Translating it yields CASRTQGADTIYF.

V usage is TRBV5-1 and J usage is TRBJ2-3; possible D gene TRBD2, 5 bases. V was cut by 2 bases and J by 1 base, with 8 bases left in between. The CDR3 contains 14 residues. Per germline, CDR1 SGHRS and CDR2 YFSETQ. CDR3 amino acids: CASSFLAGTDTQYF. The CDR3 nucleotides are TGCGCCAGCAGCTTCCTAGCCGGCACAGATACGCAGTATTTT. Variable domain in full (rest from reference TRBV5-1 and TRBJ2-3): KAGVTQTPRYLIKTRGQQVTLSCSPISGHRSVSWYQQTPGQGLQFLFEYFSETQRNKGNFPGRFSGRQFSNSRSEMNVSTLELGDSALYLCASSFLAGTDTQYFGPGTRLTVL.

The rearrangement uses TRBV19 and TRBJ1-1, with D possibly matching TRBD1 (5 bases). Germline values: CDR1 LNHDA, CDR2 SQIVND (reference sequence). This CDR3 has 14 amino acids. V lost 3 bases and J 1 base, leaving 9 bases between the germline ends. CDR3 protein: CASSIVTENTEAFF. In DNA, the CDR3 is TGTGCCAGTAGTATCGTGACAGAGAACACTGAAGCTTTCTTT.

CDR3 nucleotides: TGTGCCAGTGTTAGAGGACGACCAACTAATGAAAAACTGTTTTTT. Its translation is CASVRGRPTNEKLFF. This rearrangement joins TRBV19 to TRBJ1-4; D is unclear. The germline V gene encodes CDR1 LNHDA and CDR2 SQIVND (reference sequence). The length of the CDR3 is 15 residues. Trimming took off 8 bases at V and 0 bases at J, with 13 bases between the two ends. Full variable domain (outside the CDR3, taken from reference TRBV19 and TRBJ1-4): DGGITQSPKYLFRKEGQNVTLSCEQNLNHDAMYWYRQDPGQGLRLIYYSQIVNDFQKGDIAEGYSVSREKKESFPLTVTSAQKNPTAFYLCASVRGRPTNEKLFFGSGTQLSVL.

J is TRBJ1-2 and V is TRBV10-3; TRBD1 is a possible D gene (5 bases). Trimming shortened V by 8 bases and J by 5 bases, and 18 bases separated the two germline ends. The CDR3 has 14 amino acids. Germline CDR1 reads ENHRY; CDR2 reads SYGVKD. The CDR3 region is CAISVGGTPYGYTF. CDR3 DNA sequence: TGTGCCATCTCAGTCGGGGGAACGCCGTATGGCTACACCTTC.

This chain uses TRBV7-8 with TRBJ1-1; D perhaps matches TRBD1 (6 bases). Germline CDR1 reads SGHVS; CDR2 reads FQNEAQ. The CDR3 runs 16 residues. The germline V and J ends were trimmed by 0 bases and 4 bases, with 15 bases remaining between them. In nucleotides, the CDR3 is TGTGCCAGCAGCTTAGCCGCCCGGGGGCTAGCCACTGAAGCTTTCTTT. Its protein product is CASSLAARGLATEAFF.

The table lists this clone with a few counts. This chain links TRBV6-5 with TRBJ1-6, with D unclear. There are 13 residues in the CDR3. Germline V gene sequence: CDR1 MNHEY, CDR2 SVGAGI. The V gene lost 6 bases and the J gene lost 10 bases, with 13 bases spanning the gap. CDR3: CASRVSPWSPLHF. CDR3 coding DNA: TGTGCCAGCAGAGTCAGCCCCTGGTCACCCCTCCACTTT.

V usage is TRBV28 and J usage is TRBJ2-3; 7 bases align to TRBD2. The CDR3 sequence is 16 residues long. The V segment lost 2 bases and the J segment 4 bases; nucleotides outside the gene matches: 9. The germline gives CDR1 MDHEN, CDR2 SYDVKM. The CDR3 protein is CASSLIGGSFPDTQYF. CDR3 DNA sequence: TGTGCCAGCAGTTTAATTGGCGGGAGCTTCCCAGATACGCAGTATTTT.

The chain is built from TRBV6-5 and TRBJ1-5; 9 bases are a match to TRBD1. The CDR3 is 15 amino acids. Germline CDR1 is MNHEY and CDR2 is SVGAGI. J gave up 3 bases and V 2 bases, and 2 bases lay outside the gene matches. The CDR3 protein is CASSYTGGPNQPQHF. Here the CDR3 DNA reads TGTGCCAGCAGTTACACAGGGGGCCCCAATCAGCCCCAGCATTTT.

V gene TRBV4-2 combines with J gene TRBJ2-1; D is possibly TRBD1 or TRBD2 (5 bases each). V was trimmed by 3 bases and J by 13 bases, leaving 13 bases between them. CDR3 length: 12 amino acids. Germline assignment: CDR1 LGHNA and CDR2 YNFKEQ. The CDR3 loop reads CASSHGSGGQFF. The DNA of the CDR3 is TGTGCCAGCAGCCACGGCTCTGGGGGACAGTTCTTC.

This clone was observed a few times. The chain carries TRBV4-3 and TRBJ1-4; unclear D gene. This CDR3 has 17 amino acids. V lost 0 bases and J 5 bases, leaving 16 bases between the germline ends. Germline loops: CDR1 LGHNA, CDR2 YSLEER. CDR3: CASSQEEAVERNEKLFF. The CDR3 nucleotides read TGCGCCAGCAGCCAAGAAGAGGCCGTTGAGCGGAATGAAAAACTGTTTTTT.

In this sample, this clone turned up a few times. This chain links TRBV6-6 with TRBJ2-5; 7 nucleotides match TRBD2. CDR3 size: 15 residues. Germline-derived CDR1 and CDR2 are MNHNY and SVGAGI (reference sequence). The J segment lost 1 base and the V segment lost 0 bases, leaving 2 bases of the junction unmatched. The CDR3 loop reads CASSYSTGGQETQYF. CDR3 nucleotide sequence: TGTGCCAGCAGTTACTCTACGGGGGGCCAAGAGACCCAGTACTTC.

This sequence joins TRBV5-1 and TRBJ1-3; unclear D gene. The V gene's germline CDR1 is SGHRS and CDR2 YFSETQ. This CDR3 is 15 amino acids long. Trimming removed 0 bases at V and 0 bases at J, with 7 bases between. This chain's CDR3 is CASSLGGVSGNTIYF. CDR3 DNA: TGCGCCAGCAGCTTGGGTGGCGTCTCTGGAAACACCATATATTTT.

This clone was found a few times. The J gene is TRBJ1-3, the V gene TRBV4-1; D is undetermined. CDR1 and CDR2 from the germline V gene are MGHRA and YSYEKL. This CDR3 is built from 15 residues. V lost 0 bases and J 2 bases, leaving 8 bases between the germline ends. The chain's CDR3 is CASSQDRVPGNTIYF. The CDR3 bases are TGCGCCAGCAGCCAAGACCGGGTACCTGGAAACACCATATATTTT.

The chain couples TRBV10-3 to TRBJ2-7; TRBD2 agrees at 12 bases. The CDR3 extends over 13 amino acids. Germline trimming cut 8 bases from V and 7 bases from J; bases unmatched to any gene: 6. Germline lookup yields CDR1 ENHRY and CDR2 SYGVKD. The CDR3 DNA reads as TGTGCCATCTCGACTAGCGGGAGAGGGGAGCAGTACTTC. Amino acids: CAISTSGRGEQYF.

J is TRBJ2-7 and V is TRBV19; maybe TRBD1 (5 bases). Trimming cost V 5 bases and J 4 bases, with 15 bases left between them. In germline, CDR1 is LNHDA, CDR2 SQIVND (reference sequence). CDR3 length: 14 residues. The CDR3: CASSLPDISYEQYF. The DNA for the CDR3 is TGTGCCAGTAGTCTCCCGGACATCTCTTACGAGCAGTACTTC.

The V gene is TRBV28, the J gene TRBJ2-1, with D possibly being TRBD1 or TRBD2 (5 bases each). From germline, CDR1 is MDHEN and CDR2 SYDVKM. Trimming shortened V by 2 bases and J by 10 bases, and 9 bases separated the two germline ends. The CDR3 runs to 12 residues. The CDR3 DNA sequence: TGTGCCAGCAGTTTACGGGACGGAGAGCAGTTCTTC. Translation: CASSLRDGEQFF.

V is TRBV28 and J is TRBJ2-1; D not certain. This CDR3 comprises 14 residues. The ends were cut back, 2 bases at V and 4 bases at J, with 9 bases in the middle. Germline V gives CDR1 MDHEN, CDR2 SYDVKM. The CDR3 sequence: CASSLTSRYNEQFF. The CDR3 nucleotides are TGTGCCAGCAGTTTAACGTCCCGGTACAATGAGCAGTTCTTC. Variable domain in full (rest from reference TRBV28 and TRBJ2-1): DVKVTQSSRYLVKRTGEKVFLECVQDMDHENMFWYRQDPGLGLRLIYFSYDVKMKEKGDIPEGYSVSREKKERFSLILESASTNQTSMYLCASSLTSRYNEQFFGPGTRLTVL.

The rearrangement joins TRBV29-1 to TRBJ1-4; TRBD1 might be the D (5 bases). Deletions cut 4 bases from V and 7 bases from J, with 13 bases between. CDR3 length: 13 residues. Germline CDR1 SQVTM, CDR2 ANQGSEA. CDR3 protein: CSVGGGGGEKLFF. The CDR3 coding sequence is TGCAGCGTTGGTGGGGGTGGTGGTGAAAAACTGTTTTTT.

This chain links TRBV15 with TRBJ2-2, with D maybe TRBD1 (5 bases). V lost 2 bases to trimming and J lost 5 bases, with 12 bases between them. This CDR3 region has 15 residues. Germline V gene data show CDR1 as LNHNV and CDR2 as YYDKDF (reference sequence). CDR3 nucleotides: TGTGCCACCAGCAGATTTAGGGGCCGGACCGGGGAGCTGTTTTTT. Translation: CATSRFRGRTGELFF.

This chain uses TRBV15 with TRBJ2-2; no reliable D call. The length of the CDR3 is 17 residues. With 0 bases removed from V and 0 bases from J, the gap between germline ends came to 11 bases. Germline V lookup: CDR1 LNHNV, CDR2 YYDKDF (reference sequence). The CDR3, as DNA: TGTGCCACCAGCAGAGATCTGGGCGGTACGAACACCGGGGAGCTGTTTTTT. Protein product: CATSRDLGGTNTGELFF.

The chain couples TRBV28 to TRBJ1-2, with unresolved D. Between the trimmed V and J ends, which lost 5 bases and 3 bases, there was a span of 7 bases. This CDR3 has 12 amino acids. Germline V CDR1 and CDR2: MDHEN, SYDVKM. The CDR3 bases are TGTGCCAGCAGTCAGACCCACTATGGCTACACCTTC. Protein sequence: CASSQTHYGYTF.